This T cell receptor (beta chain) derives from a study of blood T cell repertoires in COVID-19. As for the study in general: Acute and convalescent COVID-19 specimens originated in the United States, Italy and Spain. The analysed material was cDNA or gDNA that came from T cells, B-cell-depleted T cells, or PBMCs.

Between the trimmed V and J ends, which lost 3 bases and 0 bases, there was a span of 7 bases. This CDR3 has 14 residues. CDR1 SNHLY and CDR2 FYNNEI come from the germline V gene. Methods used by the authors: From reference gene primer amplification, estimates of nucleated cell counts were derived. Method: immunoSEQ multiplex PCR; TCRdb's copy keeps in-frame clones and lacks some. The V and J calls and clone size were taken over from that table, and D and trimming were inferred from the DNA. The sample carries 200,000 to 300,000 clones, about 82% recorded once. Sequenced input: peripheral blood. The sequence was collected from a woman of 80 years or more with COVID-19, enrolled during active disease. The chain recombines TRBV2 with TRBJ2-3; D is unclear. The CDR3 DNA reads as TGTGCCAGCAGTGACAGCGCCAGCACAGATACGCAGTATTTT. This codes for CASSDSASTDTQYF.